The source of this TCR beta chain is a study of siplizumab effects on memory and regulatory T cells. Germline-derived CDR1 and CDR2 are SGHAT and FQNNGV. The V and J ends lost 6 bases and 3 bases respectively, with 20 bases between them. CDR3 length: 16 amino acids. Produced via immunoSEQ multiplex PCR; TCRdb's table is partial and in-frame only. Here the sample spans about 50,000 clones, more than 85% being singletons. Sequencing was performed on naive CD8+ T cells sorted from blood. The genes are TRBV11-2 and TRBJ1-1; a possible D gene is TRBD1 (5 bases). This sequence was found in a human donor in good health. The CDR3 loop is CASRPPGLSGDTEAFF. DNA of the CDR3: TGTGCCAGCAGACCACCGGGGCTCTCGGGGGACACTGAAGCTTTCTTT.